What follows are 13 T cell receptor beta chains derived from one specimen sequenced in a study of cytomegalovirus exposure and HLA in healthy donors. Primers for the PCR totalled 60 Vbeta and 13 Jbeta. Here immunoSEQ multiplex PCR was the method, and the copy in TCRdb shows in-frame clones only, minus some. Of approximately 150,000 clones listed, roughly 86% are singletons. Material: PBMCs. Every receptor here comes from a woman aged 40 to 50 in good health and CMV-seronegative.

V gene TRBV7-9 combines with J gene TRBJ2-1, with a possible D match to TRBD2 (5 bases). V was trimmed by 5 bases and J by 8 bases, leaving 13 bases between them. This CDR3 has 13 amino acids. Germline values: CDR1 SEHNR, CDR2 FQNEAQ (reference sequence). The CDR3 sequence: CASSHPGLDEQFF. CDR3 nucleotides: TGTGCCAGCAGCCACCCCGGACTGGATGAGCAGTTCTTC.

The chain links TRBV7-9 to TRBJ2-1, with 7 bases that match TRBD2. This CDR3 is built from 14 residues. Germline V gene data show CDR1 as SEHNR and CDR2 as FQNEAQ (reference sequence). Trimming removed 3 bases from V and 2 bases from J; junction bases left unmatched: 1. The CDR3 is CASSFSGTYNEQFF. The CDR3 DNA follows: TGTGCCAGCAGCTTCAGCGGGACCTACAATGAGCAGTTCTTC.

The CDR3 loop reads CASSQDRGKGWEQYF. The CDR3, as DNA: TGTGCCAGCAGCCAAGACCGTGGAAAGGGGTGGGAGCAGTACTTC. V usage is TRBV4-2 and J usage is TRBJ2-7, with D possibly matching TRBD1 (5 bases). The CDR3 runs to 15 residues. In germline, CDR1 is LGHNA, CDR2 YNFKEQ. V was shortened by 0 bases and J by 7 bases, with 16 bases between the two germline ends.

This clone was seen only once. The rearrangement links TRBV11-2 to TRBJ2-2, with 8 bases matching TRBD1. This CDR3 comprises 14 residues. Germline CDR1 SGHAT, CDR2 FQNNGV. V lost 5 bases and J lost 9; bases outside the gene matches: 8. The CDR3 reads CASSPDSGGRELFF. CDR3 coding DNA: TGTGCCAGCAGCCCCGATTCAGGGGGCCGGGAGCTGTTTTTT.

V and J are TRBV6-1 and TRBJ2-7; 10 bases align to TRBD1. With 2 bases clipped from V and 4 bases from J, the junction kept 11 bases outside the gene matches. Germline V gene sequence: CDR1 MNHNS, CDR2 SASEGT. This CDR3 is built from 17 residues. The CDR3 nucleotides read TGTGCCAGCAGTGAACTGCGTACAAGGGACAGGGGTTACGAGCAGTACTTC. It codes for CASSELRTRDRGYEQYF.

This chain connects TRBV4-1 to TRBJ2-7; 11 bases are shared with TRBD2. This CDR3 has 14 residues. With V trimmed by 5 bases and J by 1 base, 1 base remained unmatched. CDR1 and CDR2 from the germline V gene are MGHRA and YSYEKL. The CDR3 bases are TGCGCCAGCAGCGGGACTAGCGGATCCTACGAGCAGTACTTC. It specifies CASSGTSGSYEQYF.

The genes are TRBV6-5 and TRBJ2-1, with TRBD2 identical over 12 bases. After removal of 6 bases from V and 7 bases from J, the junction contained 4 bases not matched to a gene. The CDR3 is 14 residues long. Germline V gives CDR1 MNHEY, CDR2 SVGAGI. The CDR3 protein is CASSGLAGLNEQFF. The CDR3 bases are TGTGCCAGCAGCGGACTAGCGGGACTTAATGAGCAGTTCTTC.

The genes are TRBV11-2 and TRBJ2-5, with D perhaps TRBD2 (5 bases). V lost 5 bases to trimming and J lost 5 bases, with 21 bases between them. CDR1 is SGHAT, CDR2 FQNNGV, per germline. The CDR3 length is 16 residues. The CDR3 sequence: CASSRLDYPARETQYF. In nucleotides, the CDR3 is TGTGCCAGCAGCCGACTCGACTATCCAGCGCGGGAGACCCAGTACTTC.

The genes are TRBV5-6 and TRBJ2-1; 7 positions agree with TRBD2. Germline values: CDR1 SGHDT, CDR2 YYEEEE. The CDR3 is made up of 13 amino acids. The J segment lost 6 bases and the V segment lost 7 bases, leaving 7 bases of the junction unmatched. CDR3 DNA: TGTGCCAGCGCGCGGGAGTGGGGCAATGAGCAGTTCTTC. As protein: CASAREWGNEQFF.

This clone was detected only once. V is TRBV6-6 and J is TRBJ1-5; 7 bases match TRBD1. Trimming removed 5 bases from V and 4 bases from J; junction bases left unmatched: 8. CDR1 and CDR2 (germline): MNHNY, SVGAGI (reference sequence). The CDR3 is made up of 15 amino acids. The CDR3 DNA is TGTGCCAGCAGTACAGGGGCTTCTTTGAATCAGCCCCAGCATTTT. It is translated as CASSTGASLNQPQHF.

J is TRBJ2-3 and V is TRBV19; D possibly corresponds to TRBD1 (5 bases). V was shortened by 5 bases and J by 0 bases, with 21 bases between the two germline ends. There are 18 residues in the CDR3. From germline, CDR1 is LNHDA and CDR2 SQIVND (reference sequence). The CDR3 DNA reads as TGTGCCAGTAGTCCCGGACCCCTCAAGCGACAGAGCACAGATACGCAGTATTTT. Protein sequence: CASSPGPLKRQSTDTQYF.

In its sample, this clone was seen once. The chain couples TRBV6-5 to TRBJ2-7; TRBD2 might be the D (6 bases). CDR3 size: 15 residues. Germline loops: CDR1 MNHEY, CDR2 SVGAGI. V was trimmed by 5 bases and J by 1 base, leaving 15 bases between them. The CDR3 nucleotides read TGTGCCAGCAGTCTACTCCGGGGGACTTCCTACGAGCAGTACTTC. Its translation: CASSLLRGTSYEQYF.

The chain recombines TRBV5-4 with TRBJ1-1; TRBD1 might be the D (6 bases). Germline CDR1 and CDR2: SGHNT and YYREEE (reference sequence). The CDR3 is 17 amino acids. V was cut by 4 bases and J by 0 bases, with 19 bases left in between. The CDR3, as DNA: TGTGCCAGCAGCCCCGGACAGCCAAGGCGATTGAACACTGAAGCTTTCTTT. It translates to CASSPGQPRRLNTEAFF.